The entry below gives a single TCR beta chain sequence along with its context. CDR3 length: 18 amino acids. Per germline, CDR1 KGHDR and CDR2 SFDVKD. V lost 1 base, J lost 7 bases, and 21 bases lay in between. This sample was included in a study of Graves' ophthalmopathy and Graves' hyperthyroidism. Transcripts of RNA were the source for amplifying TCR beta CDR3 regions. First-round RT-PCR employed HTBI primers, with a second-round multiplex PCR after it. From the multiplex PCR reads, TCRdb called clonotypes with MiXCR, one entry per CDR3 protein. The data show some 210,000 distinct CDR3 sequences, with around 28% seen just once and approximately 9.6% held by the top ten.

The chain has TRBV24-1 and TRBJ2-2, with D possibly TRBD1 on 6 matching bases. The TCR was taken from a man aged 45-65 years with Graves' ophthalmopathy. Sequencing used peripheral blood. CDR3 sequence reads: CATSDFRTDPNGYGELFF. As DNA, the CDR3 is TGTGCCACCAGTGATTTCCGGACAGATCCTAATGGGTACGGGGAGCTGTTTTTT.